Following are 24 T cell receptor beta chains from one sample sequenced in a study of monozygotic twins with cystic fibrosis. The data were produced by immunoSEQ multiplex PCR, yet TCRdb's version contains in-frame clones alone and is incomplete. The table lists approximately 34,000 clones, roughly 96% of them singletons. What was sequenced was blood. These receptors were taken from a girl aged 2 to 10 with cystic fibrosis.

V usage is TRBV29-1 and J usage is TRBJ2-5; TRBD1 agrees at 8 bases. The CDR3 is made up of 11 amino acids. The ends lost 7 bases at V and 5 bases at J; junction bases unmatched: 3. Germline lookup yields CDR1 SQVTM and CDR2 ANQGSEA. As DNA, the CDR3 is TGCAGCGAGCGACAGGGGGAGACCCAGTACTTC. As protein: CSERQGETQYF.

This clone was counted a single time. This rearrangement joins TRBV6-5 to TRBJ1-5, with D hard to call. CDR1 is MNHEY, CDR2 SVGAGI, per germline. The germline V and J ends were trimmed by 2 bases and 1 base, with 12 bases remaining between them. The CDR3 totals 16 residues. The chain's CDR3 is CASSYLPPKSNQPQHF. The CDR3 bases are TGTGCCAGCAGTTACCTGCCGCCAAAGAGCAATCAGCCCCAGCATTTT.

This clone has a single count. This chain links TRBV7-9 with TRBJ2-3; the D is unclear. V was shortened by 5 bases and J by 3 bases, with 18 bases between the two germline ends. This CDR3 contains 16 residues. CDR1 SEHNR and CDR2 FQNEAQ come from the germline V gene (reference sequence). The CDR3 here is CASSPLLLRETDTQYF. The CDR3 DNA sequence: TGTGCCAGCAGCCCCCTTCTATTGCGCGAAACAGATACGCAGTATTTT.

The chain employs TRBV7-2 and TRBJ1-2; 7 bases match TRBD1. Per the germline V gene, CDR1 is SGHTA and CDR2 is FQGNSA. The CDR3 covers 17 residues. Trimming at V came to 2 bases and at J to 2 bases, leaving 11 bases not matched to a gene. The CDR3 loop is CASSLIIGTAQNYGYTF. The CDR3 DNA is TGTGCCAGCAGCTTAATAATCGGGACAGCCCAAAACTATGGCTACACCTTC.

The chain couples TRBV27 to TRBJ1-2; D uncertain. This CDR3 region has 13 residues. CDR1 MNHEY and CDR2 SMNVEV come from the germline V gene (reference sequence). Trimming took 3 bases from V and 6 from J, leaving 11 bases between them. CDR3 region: CASSFQRENGYTF. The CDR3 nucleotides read TGTGCCAGCAGTTTCCAAAGGGAAAATGGCTACACCTTC.

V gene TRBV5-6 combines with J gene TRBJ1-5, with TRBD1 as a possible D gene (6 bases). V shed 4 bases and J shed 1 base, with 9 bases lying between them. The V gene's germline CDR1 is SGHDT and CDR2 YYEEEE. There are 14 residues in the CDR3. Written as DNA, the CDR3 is TGTGCCAGCAGCACCGGACAGAGCAATCAGCCCCAGCATTTT. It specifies CASSTGQSNQPQHF.

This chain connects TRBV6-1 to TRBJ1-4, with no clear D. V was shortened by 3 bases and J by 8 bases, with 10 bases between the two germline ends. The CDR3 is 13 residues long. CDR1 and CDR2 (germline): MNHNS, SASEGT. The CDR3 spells CASSEGGEEKLFF. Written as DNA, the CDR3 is TGTGCCAGCAGTGAGGGTGGAGAAGAAAAACTGTTTTTT.

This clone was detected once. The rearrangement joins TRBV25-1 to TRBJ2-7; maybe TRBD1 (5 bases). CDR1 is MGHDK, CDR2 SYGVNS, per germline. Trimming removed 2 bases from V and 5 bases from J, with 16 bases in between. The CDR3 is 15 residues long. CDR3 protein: CASSEVRGLGNEQYF. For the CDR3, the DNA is TGTGCCAGCAGTGAAGTAAGGGGCCTAGGTAACGAGCAGTACTTC.

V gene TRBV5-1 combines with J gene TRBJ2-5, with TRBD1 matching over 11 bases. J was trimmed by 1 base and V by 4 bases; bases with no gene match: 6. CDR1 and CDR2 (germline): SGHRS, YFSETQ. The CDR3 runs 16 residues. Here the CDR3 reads CASSRSGTGGQETQYF. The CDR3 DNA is TGCGCCAGCAGCAGGTCCGGGACAGGGGGCCAAGAGACCCAGTACTTC.

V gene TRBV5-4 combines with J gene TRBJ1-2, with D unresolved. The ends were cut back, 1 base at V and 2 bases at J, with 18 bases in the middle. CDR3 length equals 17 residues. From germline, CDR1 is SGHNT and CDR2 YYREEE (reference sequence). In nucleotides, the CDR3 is TGTGCCAGCAGCTTGTTTGCTGTAGATGGCCCAAACTATGGCTACACCTTC. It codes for CASSLFAVDGPNYGYTF.

This chain's CDR3 is CAWDRGFTDTQYF. CDR3 in DNA: TGTGCCTGGGACAGGGGCTTCACAGATACGCAGTATTTT. The J gene is TRBJ2-3, the V gene TRBV30; 8 positions agree with TRBD1. Germline V lookup: CDR1 GTSNPN, CDR2 SVGIG (reference sequence). This CDR3 comprises 13 residues. V gave up 5 bases and J gave up 2 bases; unmatched junction bases: 3.

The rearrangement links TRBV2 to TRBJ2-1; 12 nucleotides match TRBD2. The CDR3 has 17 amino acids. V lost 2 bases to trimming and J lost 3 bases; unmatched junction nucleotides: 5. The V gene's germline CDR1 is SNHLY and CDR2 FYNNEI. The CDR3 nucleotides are TGTGCCAGCAGTGAAACGGCTAGCGGGAGGGTCTACAATGAGCAGTTCTTC. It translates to CASSETASGRVYNEQFF.

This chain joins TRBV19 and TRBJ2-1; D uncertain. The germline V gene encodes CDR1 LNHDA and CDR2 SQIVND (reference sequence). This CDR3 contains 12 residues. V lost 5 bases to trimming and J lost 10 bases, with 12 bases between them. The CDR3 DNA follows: TGTGCCAGTAGTCCTTGGCCTCAGGAGCAGTTCTTC. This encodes CASSPWPQEQFF.

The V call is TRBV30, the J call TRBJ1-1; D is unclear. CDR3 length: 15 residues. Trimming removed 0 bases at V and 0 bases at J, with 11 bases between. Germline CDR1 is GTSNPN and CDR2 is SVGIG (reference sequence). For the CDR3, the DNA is TGTGCCTGGAGTGTACTGGGGAGCATGAACACTGAAGCTTTCTTT. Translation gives CAWSVLGSMNTEAFF. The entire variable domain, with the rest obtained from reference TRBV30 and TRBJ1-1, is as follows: SQTIHQWPATLVQPVGSPLSLECTVEGTSNPNLYWYRQAAGRGLQLLFYSVGIGQISSEVPQNLSASRPQDRQFILSSKKLLLSDSGFYLCAWSVLGSMNTEAFFGQGTRLTVV.

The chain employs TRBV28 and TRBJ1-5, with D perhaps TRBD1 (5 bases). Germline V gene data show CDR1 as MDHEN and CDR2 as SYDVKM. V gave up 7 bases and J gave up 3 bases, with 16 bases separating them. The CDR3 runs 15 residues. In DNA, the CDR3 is TGTGCCAGCATAAACCGGGACGGACTCAATCAGCCCCAGCATTTT. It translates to CASINRDGLNQPQHF.

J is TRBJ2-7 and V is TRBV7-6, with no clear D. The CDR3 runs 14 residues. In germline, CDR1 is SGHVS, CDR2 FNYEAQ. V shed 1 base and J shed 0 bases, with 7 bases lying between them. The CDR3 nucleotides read TGTGCCAGCAGCTTAGACAGCCACTCCTACGAGCAGTACTTC. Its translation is CASSLDSHSYEQYF.

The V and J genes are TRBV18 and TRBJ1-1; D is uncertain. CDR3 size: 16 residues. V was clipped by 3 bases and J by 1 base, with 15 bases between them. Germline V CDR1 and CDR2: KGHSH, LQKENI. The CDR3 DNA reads TGTGCCAGCTCACCGGCCCCCGAGAGGACGAACACTGAAGCTTTCTTT. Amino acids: CASSPAPERTNTEAFF.

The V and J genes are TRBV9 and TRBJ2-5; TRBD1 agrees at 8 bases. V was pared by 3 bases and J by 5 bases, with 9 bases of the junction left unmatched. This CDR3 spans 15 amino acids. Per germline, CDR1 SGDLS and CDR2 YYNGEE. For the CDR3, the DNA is TGTGCCAGCAGCGCCGACAGGGGCCCTAAGGAGACCCAGTACTTC. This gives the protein CASSADRGPKETQYF.

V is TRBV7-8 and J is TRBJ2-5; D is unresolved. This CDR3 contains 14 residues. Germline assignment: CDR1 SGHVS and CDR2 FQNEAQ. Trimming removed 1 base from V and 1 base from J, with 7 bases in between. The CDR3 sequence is CASSLGASQETQYF. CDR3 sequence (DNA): TGTGCCAGCAGCTTAGGGGCTAGCCAAGAGACCCAGTACTTC.

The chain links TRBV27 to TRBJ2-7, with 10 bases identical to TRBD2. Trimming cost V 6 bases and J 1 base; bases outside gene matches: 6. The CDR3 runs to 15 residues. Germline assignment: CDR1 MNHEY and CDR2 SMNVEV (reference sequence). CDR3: CASRIIAGGSYEQYF. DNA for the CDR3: TGTGCCAGCAGAATTATAGCGGGAGGATCCTACGAGCAGTACTTC.

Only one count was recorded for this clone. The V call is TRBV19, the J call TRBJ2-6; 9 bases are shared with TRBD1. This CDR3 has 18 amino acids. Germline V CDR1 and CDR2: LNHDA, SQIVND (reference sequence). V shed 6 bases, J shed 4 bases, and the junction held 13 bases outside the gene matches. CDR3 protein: CASSQEGQGESGANVLTF. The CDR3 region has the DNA TGTGCCAGTAGCCAAGAGGGACAGGGAGAATCCGGGGCCAACGTCCTGACTTTC.

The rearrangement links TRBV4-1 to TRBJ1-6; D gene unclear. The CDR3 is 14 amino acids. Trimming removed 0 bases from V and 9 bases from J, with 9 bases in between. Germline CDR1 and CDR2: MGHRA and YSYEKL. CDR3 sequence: CASSQDQELSPLHF. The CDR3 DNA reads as TGCGCCAGCAGCCAAGATCAAGAGCTTTCACCCCTCCACTTT.

The CDR3 reads CASRWGSGTSYEQYF. The CDR3 coding sequence is TGTGCCAGTAGGTGGGGGAGCGGGACCTCCTACGAGCAGTACTTC. The V gene is TRBV19, the J gene TRBJ2-7; TRBD2 agrees at 7 bases. Germline CDR1 and CDR2: LNHDA and SQIVND (reference sequence). The CDR3 consists of 15 residues. V dropped 6 bases and J dropped 0; count of bases not matched to a gene: 8.

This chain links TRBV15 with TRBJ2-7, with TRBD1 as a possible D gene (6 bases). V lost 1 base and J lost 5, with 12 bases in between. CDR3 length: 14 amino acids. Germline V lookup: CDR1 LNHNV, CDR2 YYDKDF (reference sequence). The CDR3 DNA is TGTGCCACCAGCAGAGGGGGGCTAGCCCACGAGCAGTACTTC. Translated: CATSRGGLAHEQYF.